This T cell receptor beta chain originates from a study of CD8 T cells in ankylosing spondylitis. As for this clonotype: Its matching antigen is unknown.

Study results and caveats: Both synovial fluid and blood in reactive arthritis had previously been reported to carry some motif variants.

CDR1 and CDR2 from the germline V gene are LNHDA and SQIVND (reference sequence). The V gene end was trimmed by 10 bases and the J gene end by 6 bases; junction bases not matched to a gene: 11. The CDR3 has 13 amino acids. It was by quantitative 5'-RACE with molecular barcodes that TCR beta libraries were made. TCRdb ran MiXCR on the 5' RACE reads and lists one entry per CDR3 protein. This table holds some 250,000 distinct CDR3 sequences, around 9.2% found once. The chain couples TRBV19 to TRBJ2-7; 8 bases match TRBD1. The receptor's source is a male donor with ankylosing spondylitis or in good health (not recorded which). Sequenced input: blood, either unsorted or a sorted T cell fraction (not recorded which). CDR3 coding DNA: TGTGCCACTGTCCGGACAGGGCCCCTCGAGCAGTACTTC. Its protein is CATVRTGPLEQYF.